This T cell receptor beta chain was captured by sequencing in a study of blood T cell repertoires in COVID-19. Study background: T cells, B-cell-depleted T cells, or PBMCs supplied cDNA or gDNA.

The age range of participants was 18 to 89 years, with residence in about two dozen US areas. Cohort placement rested on clinical history that participants reported themselves. Authors' methods: Estimation of nucleated cell counts relied on the amplification of reference gene primers. Sequencing was performed with immunoSEQ multiplex PCR; in TCRdb, only in-frame clones are kept and a portion is missing. D and trimming come from the DNA, and the V and J calls and clone size come from that table. Here the sample spans about 190,000 clones, about 88% being singletons. The clonotype was recovered from a woman aged 25 to 45 who had recovered from COVID-19. The sample comprised PBMCs or T cells enriched from blood (not recorded which).

Written as DNA, the CDR3 is TGTGCCAGCAGCTTCCGGCGGGAGGATTTCTATGAGCAGTTCTTC. Translating it yields CASSFRREDFYEQFF. The rearrangement links TRBV5-6 to TRBJ2-1, with 8 bases matching TRBD2. The CDR3 runs to 15 residues. CDR1 is SGHDT and CDR2 is YYEEEE in the germline V gene. Trimming at V came to 2 bases and at J to 8 bases, leaving 9 bases not matched to a gene.